This note documents a single T cell receptor (beta chain) sequence. The CDR3 is 16 residues long. From germline, CDR1 is KGHDR and CDR2 SFDVKD. V lost 8 bases and J lost 0; bases outside the gene matches: 7. These data originate in a study of T cell responses to AZD1222 COVID-19 vaccine. Sequenced by immunoSEQ multiplex PCR; TCRdb stores in-frame clones only, minus some. The data show around 95,000 clones, roughly 90% seen once. The gene calls are TRBV24-1 and TRBJ2-7; 12 bases align to TRBD2. The sequences come from peripheral blood, collected on day 0 of AZD1222 vaccination. The sequence came from an adult in good health. The DNA of the CDR3 is TGTGCCACCAACGTCCCTAGCGGGAGGGCCTCCTACGAGCAGTACTTC. Translated, it gives CATNVPSGRASYEQYF.